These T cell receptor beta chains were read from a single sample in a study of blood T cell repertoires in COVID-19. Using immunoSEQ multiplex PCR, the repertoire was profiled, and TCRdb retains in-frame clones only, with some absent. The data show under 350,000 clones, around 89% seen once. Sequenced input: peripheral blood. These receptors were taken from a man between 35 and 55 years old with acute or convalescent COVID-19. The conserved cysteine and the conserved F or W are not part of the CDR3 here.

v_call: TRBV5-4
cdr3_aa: ASSLAGTNQPQH

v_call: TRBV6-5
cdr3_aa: ASSSDRDLRNQPQH

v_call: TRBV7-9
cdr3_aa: ASSLETGNYGYT

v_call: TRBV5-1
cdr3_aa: ASSLGTQRGETQY

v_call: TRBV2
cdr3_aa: ASSVTGTGYYEQY

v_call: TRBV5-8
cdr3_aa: ASSVGRRVADTQY

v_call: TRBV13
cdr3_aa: ASSYRQGAYEQY

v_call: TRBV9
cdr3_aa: ASSLAGTGTSYEQY

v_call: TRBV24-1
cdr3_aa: ATSDPGGNIQY

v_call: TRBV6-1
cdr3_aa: ASSEGFRVEGYT

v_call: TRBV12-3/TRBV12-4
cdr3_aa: ASSNYNQPQH

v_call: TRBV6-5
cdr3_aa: ASSPWAGGSNEQF

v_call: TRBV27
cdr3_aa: ASSLRRGGPGELF

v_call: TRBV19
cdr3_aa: ASSPSRVGYT

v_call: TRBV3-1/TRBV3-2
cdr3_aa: ASSQSYEQY

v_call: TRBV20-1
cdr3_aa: SASYRGPYNEQF

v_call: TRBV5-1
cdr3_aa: ASSLVQGRNYGYT

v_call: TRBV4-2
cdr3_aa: ASSQDRAYNSPLH

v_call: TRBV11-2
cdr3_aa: ASSFSEGTNTGELF

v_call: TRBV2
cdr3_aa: ASRSGTANTGELF

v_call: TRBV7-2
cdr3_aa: ASSFLQGEGYT

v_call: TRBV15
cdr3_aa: ATSKGGVRQPQH